A selection of T cell receptor beta chains follows, all from one sample in a study of T cell repertoires in cytomegalovirus infection. These TCRs are of unknown antigen specificity. TCRdb itself ran the reads through MiXCR, one entry per CDR3 protein. This table holds about 310,000 distinct CDR3 sequences, 25% found once. The specimen was cultured PBMCs, collected from culture after CMV antigen stimulation. Receptors were obtained from a human donor in good health (CMV status not recorded). Some clones in this sample may be carry-over from other donors' samples. The conserved cysteine and the conserved F or W are not part of the CDR3 here.

TRBV7-3	TRBJ2-1	ASSLTPGQTSGRPSYNEQF
TRBV5-6	TRBJ2-2	ASSGGAGETGELF
TRBV30	TRBJ2-7	AWSVLDEQY
TRBV6-6	TRBJ1-6	ASRGQVRSPLH
TRBV7-9	TRBJ1-5	ASSFSGTGGNQPQH
TRBV19	TRBJ1-2	ATTGTGRYYGYT
TRBV7-6	TRBJ2-5	ASSLMEGHQETQY
TRBV7-6	TRBJ2-6	ASSAGGGLWSSGANVLT
TRBV2	TRBJ2-3	ASLNLLTDTQY
TRBV7-6	TRBJ2-5	ASSATGGRETQY
TRBV10-3	TRBJ2-1	AISLTSPREQF
TRBV4-1	TRBJ2-5	ASSQVVEETQY
TRBV20-1	TRBJ2-7	SAWTGYEQY
TRBV7-3	TRBJ2-1	ASSYPIPGLGRHEQF
TRBV5-1	TRBJ2-3	ASSLVPPPSTDTQY
TRBV12-3/TRBV12-4	TRBJ2-5	ASSFTEETQY
TRBV7-3	TRBJ1-5	ASSLGPNQPQH
TRBV6-1	TRBJ1-1	ASSYGRDTEAF
TRBV20-1	TRBJ2-7	SARPPGAGGGYEQY
TRBV7-9	TRBJ1-1	ASSQIQGGAKNTEAF
TRBV7-9	TRBJ1-1	ASSGTRGGTEAF
TRBV29-1	TRBJ2-5	SVWGASGSEIEETQY
TRBV2	TRBJ2-3	ASSDRTSTDTQY
TRBV27	TRBJ2-1	ASRLVGGGAYNEQF
TRBV5-6	TRBJ1-2	ASSSMTYGYT
TRBV7-6	TRBJ2-4	ASSLGGLAGGRVAKNIQY
TRBV7-3	TRBJ2-5	ASSLSLRETQY
TRBV28	TRBJ1-1	ASNYRTGWSVTEAF
TRBV7-9	TRBJ1-1	ASSSAQGRNTEAF
TRBV13	TRBJ2-6	ASSLDSGSGANVLT
TRBV6-2/TRBV6-3	TRBJ2-7	ASSYGTSGTISYEQY
TRBV7-3	TRBJ1-1	ASSSGHEGIMNTEAF
TRBV29-1	TRBJ1-1	SVQVQENTEAF
TRBV6-2/TRBV6-3	TRBJ2-2	ASLTENTGELF
TRBV28	TRBJ2-5	ASRGGGTKY
TRBV19	TRBJ2-3	ASSIDDRYTDTQY
TRBV27	TRBJ2-1	ASSLSMALNNEQF
TRBV12-3/TRBV12-4	TRBJ2-3	ASSKTTSPFTDTQY
TRBV7-2	TRBJ1-1	ASSVSTGNTEAF
TRBV20-1	TRBJ1-2	SAYNSNYGYT
TRBV15	TRBJ2-5	ATSRVVGTQY
TRBV15	TRBJ2-7	ATSSSRTSGGGYEQY
TRBV20-1	TRBJ2-2	SATPVAGELF
TRBV12-3/TRBV12-4	TRBJ1-2	ASNRESSGYT
TRBV5-3	TRBJ2-2	ARSTSRPREDTGELF
TRBV7-2	TRBJ1-3	ASSPGRGNTIY
TRBV12-3/TRBV12-4	TRBJ1-2	ASSLYRDRVGYT
TRBV29-1	TRBJ2-3	SVEVLGTDTQY
TRBV20-1	TRBJ2-3	SARTGVTDTQY